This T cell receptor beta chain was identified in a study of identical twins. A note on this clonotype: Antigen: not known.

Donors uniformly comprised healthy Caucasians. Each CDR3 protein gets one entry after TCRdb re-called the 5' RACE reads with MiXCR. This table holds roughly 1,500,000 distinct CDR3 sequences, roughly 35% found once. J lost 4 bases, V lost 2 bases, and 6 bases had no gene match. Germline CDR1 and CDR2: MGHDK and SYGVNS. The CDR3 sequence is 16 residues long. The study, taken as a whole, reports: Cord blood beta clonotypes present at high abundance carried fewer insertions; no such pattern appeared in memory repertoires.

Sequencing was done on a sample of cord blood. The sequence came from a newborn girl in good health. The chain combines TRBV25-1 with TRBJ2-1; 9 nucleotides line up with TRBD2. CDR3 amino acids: CASSEGGSGSYNEQFF. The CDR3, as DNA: TGTGCCAGCAGTGAAGGGGGTAGCGGGAGTTACAATGAGCAGTTCTTC.